This T cell receptor (beta chain) came from a study of T-cell memory formation after mild COVID-19. Study at large: Clustering of TCRs was largely donor specific.

The CDR3 is made up of 14 amino acids. Study-level points and caveats: CD4+ contracting clones were mainly CM and EM; CD8+ ones, EMRA.

This clonotype was seen only a few times. Its antigen remains unknown. Libraries for TCRalpha and TCRbeta carried sample barcodes and unique molecular identifiers via 5'RACE. TCRdb re-analysed the 5' RACE reads in MiXCR, keeping a single row per CDR3 protein. The data hold more than 300,000 distinct CDR3 sequences, with approximately 13% observed a single time. Sequenced: PBMCs or a T cell subset sorted from them (not recorded which). The source of this sequence is a man aged 18 to 29 who had mild COVID-19 (a few samples of this study predate the infection). Cell type and time point are not known. This sequence joins TRBV21-1 and TRBJ2-1; the table's D call of TRBD2 was not tested on the DNA. TRBV21-1 is labeled a pseudogene. CDR3 DNA: TGTGCCAGCAGCACAGGCGGGGGGGCCTCTGAGCAGTTCTTC. Its protein product is CASSTGGGASEQFF.